This TCR beta chain was captured in a study of T-cell memory formation after mild COVID-19. On the study more broadly: The study found TCR clusters largely donor specific.

TCRdb reprocessed the 5' RACE reads with MiXCR, giving one entry per CDR3 protein. The sample has 270,000 or so distinct CDR3 sequences; approximately 15% are singletons. This clonotype was observed a few times. Trimming stripped 0 bases from V and 4 bases from J, with 9 bases between. This CDR3 is built from 14 residues. Germline CDR1 MNHEY, CDR2 SVGAGI. The chain employs TRBV6-5 and TRBJ1-2; D ambiguous. The sequence came from a man aged 18 to 30 who had mild COVID-19 (a few samples of this study predate the infection). Cell type and time point are not known. The specimen sequenced was PBMCs or a T cell subset sorted from them (not recorded which). The CDR3, as DNA: TGTGCCAGCAGTTACTCAGCTATAGGCTATGGCTACACCTTC. This codes for CASSYSAIGYGYTF.